The entry below gives a single T cell receptor beta chain sequence along with its context. CD3+CD4+ and CD3+CD8+ responders that were proliferating and CFSE-low were sorted post-reaction. Here immunoSEQ multiplex PCR was the method, and the copy in TCRdb shows in-frame clones only, minus some. The sample lists about 25,000 clones; 40% were seen once. This entry is derived from a study of graft-versus-host responses after intestinal transplantation. On the study more broadly: For two to four years after anti-thymocyte globulin induction, all recipients took tacrolimus and steroids. Study outcomes and limitations: Some GvH clones appeared in ileal mucosa or blood before recipient bone marrow. After transplant, early declines in HvG clones were associated with peak levels of circulating GvH clones.

CDR3 length equals 18 residues. Germline assignment: CDR1 MNHNS and CDR2 SASEGT. The sequence came from a human patient who received an intestinal transplant. The sequences come from alloreactive CD4+ T cells from a mixed lymphocyte reaction culture, collected before intestinal transplant. As for subset: CFSE-low proliferating T cells sorted from roughly 6-day pre-transplant mixed lymphocyte reaction (GvH or HvG direction). The chain uses TRBV6-1 and TRBJ2-5; 11 bases are shared with TRBD2. The DNA end is a closer match to TRBJ2-7, so the J assignment may be wrong. CDR3 residues: CASSVNPALAGGFYEQYF. CDR3 DNA: TGTGCCAGCAGTGTAAACCCCGCCCTAGCGGGAGGCTTCTACGAGCAGTACTTC.